The TCR beta chain under discussion was sequenced for a study of T-cell memory formation after mild COVID-19 (dated by TCRdb to the early 2020s). The study in broad terms: Most TCR sequence clusters were specific to one of the two donors. In two donors, T-cell clones that expanded and contracted after mild COVID-19 were tracked by sequencing TCRalpha and TCRbeta repertoires over time. Two young, previously healthy adult volunteers, one female and one male, were included in the cohort. Study-level results and caveats: The study covered only a couple of mild cases, and larger cohorts including severe cases with pre-infection samples were considered necessary. The second-wave clones that peaked on day 37 were not confirmed to be SARS-CoV-2 specific. Balanced CD4/CD8 phenotypes were observed for clones contracting from day 15 to 85, whereas a bias towards CD4+ was observed for a second wave of clones expanding from day 15 to 37. The detection of some responding clones in pre-infection memory suggests that pre-existing cross-reactive memory T cells joined the SARS-CoV-2 response. Contracting CD4+ clones were located mainly in the CM and EM memory subsets, whereas CD8+ clones were found to be enriched in EMRA.

V has 1 base trimmed and J has 5 bases trimmed; junction bases matching no gene number 9. CDR1 and CDR2 are read off the germline V gene as SNHLY and FYNNEI. The CDR3 holds 17 amino acids from the cysteine to the phenylalanine. The kept DNA is CDR3 alone, 51 bases in frame from the first base. Data came from an Illumina NovaSeq 6000. cDNA libraries for TCRalpha and TCRbeta were prepared by 5'RACE using constant-segment primers, with sample barcodes and unique molecular identifiers added. RNA was extracted from every sample with Trizol reagent. The libraries were amplified in two PCR steps, and the second step added a second sample barcode and Illumina TruSeq adapters. Libraries were sequenced on an Illumina NovaSeq with 2 x 150 bp paired-end reads. Per the source publication's procedure: With migec v1.2.7, reads were demultiplexed and then collapsed into UMI-guided consensus sequences. With mixcr v2.1.11, UMI consensuses were aligned to TRA and TRB V and J templates and assembled into clonotypes. A clonotype was counted as expanded or contracted only when both edgeR and NoisET called the clonotype significant, with the noise models trained on biological replicates. For edgeR calls, the cutoffs were a false discovery rate-adjusted p below 0.01 and a log2 fold-change threshold of 1. As an exploratory analysis of dynamics, max-normalized trajectories of the 1000 most abundant clonotypes were examined by PCA with hierarchical clustering. Separately sequenced CD4+ and CD8+ repertoires were used to assign the CD4 or CD8 phenotype of responding clones. TCRdb trimmed the raw reads at Q25, called clones with MiXCR and kept productive beta chains. Every entry covers one CDR3 protein and lists the most common genes and DNA from its rows. TCRdb, not the authors, supplied the V and J calls. The sample table contains approximately 250,000 distinct CDR3 sequences; only one count was recorded for roughly a sixth of them. The ten largest make up around 20% of the sample.

Ficoll-Paque density gradient centrifugation was used to isolate PBMCs. Worth noting for this clonotype: No cognate antigen has been identified for it. Per-base qualities were not stored, and no clone one base away is much larger.

The receptor was isolated from a man aged 18 to 29 who had mild COVID-19 (a few samples of this study predate the infection). The sample titles of this study are shuffled in the database, so cell type and time point are left out; the donor was told from shared clones. The chain is made from TRBV2 and TRBJ2-5; TRBD2 aligns with 11 central bases. Sequenced input: PBMCs or a T cell subset sorted from them (not recorded which). The bases read TGTGCCAGCAGTGAAGATCTTAGCGGGGGGGCCGCGGAGACCCAGTACTTC. This encodes CASSEDLSGGAAETQYF.